The 4 T cell receptor beta chains reported below all come from one sample, sequenced in a study of shared clonotypes between healthy human individuals. Method: immunoSEQ multiplex PCR; TCRdb's copy keeps in-frame clones and lacks some. The sample includes around 2,100,000 clones, over 85% of them seen just once. The naive CD8 population came from CD45RO-negative cells selected for CCR7, without terminally differentiated effector memory CD45RA+ cells. Sequenced input: naive CD8+ T cells sorted from blood. The receptors were sampled from a man younger than 35 in good health.

The genes are TRBV10-1 and TRBJ1-6, with TRBD1 matching 7 bases. The V and J ends lost 4 bases and 7 bases, in that order; junction bases with no gene match: 7. Germline CDR1 is WNHNN and CDR2 is SYGVQD (reference sequence). The CDR3 sequence is 15 residues long. This CDR3 reads CASSGRTGKNSPLHF. In nucleotides, the CDR3 is TGCGCCAGCAGTGGTCGGACAGGAAAAAATTCACCCCTCCACTTT.

Here the CDR3 DNA reads TGCAGCATCCGCCTAGACGAGCAGTACTTC. As protein: CSIRLDEQYF. This sequence joins TRBV29-1 and TRBJ2-7; D remains ambiguous. V lost 8 bases and J lost 5, with 10 bases in between. The CDR3 has 10 amino acids. Per germline, CDR1 SQVTM and CDR2 ANQGSEA.

The rearrangement joins TRBV5-1 to TRBJ2-1, with D tentatively TRBD1 (5 bases). V lost 1 base and J 0 bases, leaving 20 bases between the germline ends. There are 19 residues in the CDR3. Germline CDR1 SGHRS, CDR2 YFSETQ. The CDR3 bases are TGCGCCAGCAGCTTGATTAGCACTTACAGGTCAAGCTCCTACAATGAGCAGTTCTTC. Protein sequence: CASSLISTYRSSSYNEQFF.

The rearrangement uses TRBV2 and TRBJ2-1; TRBD2 aligns across 10 bases. Germline CDR1 reads SNHLY; CDR2 reads FYNNEI. V lost 6 bases, J lost 7 bases, and 6 bases stayed unmatched. The CDR3 length is 14 residues. CDR3 DNA sequence: TGTGCCAGCAGCCTAGCGGGGGCGGGGAATGAGCAGTTCTTC. This translates into CASSLAGAGNEQFF. Filled out from reference TRBV2 and TRBJ2-1, the complete variable domain reads EPEVTQTPSHQVTQMGQEVILRCVPISNHLYFYWYRQILGQKVEFLVSFYNNEISEKSEIFDDQFSVERPDGSNFTLKIRSTKLEDSAMYFCASSLAGAGNEQFFGPGTRLTVL.